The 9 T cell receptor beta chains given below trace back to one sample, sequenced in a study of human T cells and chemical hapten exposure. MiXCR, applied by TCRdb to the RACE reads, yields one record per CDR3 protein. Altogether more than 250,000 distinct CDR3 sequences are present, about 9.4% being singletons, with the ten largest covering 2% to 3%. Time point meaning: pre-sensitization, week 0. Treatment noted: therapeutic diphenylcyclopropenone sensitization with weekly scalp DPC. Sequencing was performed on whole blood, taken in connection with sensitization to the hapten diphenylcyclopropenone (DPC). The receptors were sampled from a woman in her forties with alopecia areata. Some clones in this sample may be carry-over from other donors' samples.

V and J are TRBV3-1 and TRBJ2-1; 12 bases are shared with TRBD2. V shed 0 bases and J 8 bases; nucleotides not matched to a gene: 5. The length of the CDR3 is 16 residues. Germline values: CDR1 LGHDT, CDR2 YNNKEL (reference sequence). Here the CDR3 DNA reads TGTGCCAGCAGCCAAGAAGCTAGCGGGAGGGTCCATGAGCAGTTCTTC. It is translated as CASSQEASGRVHEQFF.

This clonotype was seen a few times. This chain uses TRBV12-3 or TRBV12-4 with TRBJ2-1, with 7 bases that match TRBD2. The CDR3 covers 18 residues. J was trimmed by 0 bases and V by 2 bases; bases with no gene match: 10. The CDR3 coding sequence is TGTGCCAGCAGTTTAAGGCGGTATGGCGGGGGCTCCTACAATGAGCAGTTCTTC. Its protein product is CASSLRRYGGGSYNEQFF.

This CDR3 reads CASSPSGRGSYNEQFF. The CDR3 nucleotides are TGTGCCAGCAGCCCTAGCGGGAGGGGTTCCTACAATGAGCAGTTCTTC. J is TRBJ2-1 and V is TRBV12-3 or TRBV12-4, with 12 bases fitting TRBD2. The V gene end was trimmed by 6 bases and the J gene end by 1 base; junction bases not matched to a gene: 4. There are 16 residues in the CDR3.

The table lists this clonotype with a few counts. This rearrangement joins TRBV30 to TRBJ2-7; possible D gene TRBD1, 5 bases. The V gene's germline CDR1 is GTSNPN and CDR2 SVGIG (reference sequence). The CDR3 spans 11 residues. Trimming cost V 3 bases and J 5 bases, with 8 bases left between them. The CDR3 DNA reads TGTGCCTGGAGCCAGGGCCACGAGCAGTACTTC. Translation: CAWSQGHEQYF. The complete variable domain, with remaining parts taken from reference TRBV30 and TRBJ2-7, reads SQTIHQWPATLVQPVGSPLSLECTVEGTSNPNLYWYRQAAGRGLQLLFYSVGIGQISSEVPQNLSASRPQDRQFILSSKKLLLSDSGFYLCAWSQGHEQYFGPGTRLTVT.

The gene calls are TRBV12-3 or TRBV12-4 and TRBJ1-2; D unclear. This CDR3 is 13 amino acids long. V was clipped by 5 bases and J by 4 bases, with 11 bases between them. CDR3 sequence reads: CASSPPHLYGYTF. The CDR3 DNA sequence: TGTGCCAGCAGTCCCCCACACCTCTATGGCTACACCTTC.

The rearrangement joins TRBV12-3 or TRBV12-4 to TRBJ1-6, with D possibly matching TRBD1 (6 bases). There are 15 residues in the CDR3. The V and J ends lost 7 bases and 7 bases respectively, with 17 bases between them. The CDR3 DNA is TGTGCCAGCACCGGCTGGGGGGCGGGAAATTCACCCCTCCACTTT. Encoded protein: CASTGWGAGNSPLHF.

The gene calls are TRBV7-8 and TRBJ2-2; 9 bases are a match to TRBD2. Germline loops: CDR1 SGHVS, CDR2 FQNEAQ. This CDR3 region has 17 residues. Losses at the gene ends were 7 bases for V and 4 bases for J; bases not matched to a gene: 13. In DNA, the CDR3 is TGTGCCAGCACGCCTTATAGGTCTAGCGGGATCACCGGGGAGCTGTTTTTT. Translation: CASTPYRSSGITGELFF. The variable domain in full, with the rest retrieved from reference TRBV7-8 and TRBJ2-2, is GAGVSQSPRYKVAKRGQDVALRCDPISGHVSLFWYQQALGQGPEFLTYFQNEAQLDKSGLPSDRFFAERPEGSVSTLKIQRTQQEDSAVYLCASTPYRSSGITGELFFGEGSRLTVL.

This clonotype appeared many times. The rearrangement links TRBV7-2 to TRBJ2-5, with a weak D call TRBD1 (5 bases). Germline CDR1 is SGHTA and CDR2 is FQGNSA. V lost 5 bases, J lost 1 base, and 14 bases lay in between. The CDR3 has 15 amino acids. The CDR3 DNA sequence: TGTGCCAGCAGCCCAGGTGGGGCGTCCCAAGAGACCCAGTACTTC. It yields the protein CASSPGGASQETQYF.

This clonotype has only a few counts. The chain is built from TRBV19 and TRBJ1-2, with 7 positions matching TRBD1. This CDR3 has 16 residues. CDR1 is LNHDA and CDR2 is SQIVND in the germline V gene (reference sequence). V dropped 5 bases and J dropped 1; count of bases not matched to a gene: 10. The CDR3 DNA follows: TGTGCCAGTAGTCCCTCCGGGACAGAACTTAACTATGGCTACACCTTC. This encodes CASSPSGTELNYGYTF.